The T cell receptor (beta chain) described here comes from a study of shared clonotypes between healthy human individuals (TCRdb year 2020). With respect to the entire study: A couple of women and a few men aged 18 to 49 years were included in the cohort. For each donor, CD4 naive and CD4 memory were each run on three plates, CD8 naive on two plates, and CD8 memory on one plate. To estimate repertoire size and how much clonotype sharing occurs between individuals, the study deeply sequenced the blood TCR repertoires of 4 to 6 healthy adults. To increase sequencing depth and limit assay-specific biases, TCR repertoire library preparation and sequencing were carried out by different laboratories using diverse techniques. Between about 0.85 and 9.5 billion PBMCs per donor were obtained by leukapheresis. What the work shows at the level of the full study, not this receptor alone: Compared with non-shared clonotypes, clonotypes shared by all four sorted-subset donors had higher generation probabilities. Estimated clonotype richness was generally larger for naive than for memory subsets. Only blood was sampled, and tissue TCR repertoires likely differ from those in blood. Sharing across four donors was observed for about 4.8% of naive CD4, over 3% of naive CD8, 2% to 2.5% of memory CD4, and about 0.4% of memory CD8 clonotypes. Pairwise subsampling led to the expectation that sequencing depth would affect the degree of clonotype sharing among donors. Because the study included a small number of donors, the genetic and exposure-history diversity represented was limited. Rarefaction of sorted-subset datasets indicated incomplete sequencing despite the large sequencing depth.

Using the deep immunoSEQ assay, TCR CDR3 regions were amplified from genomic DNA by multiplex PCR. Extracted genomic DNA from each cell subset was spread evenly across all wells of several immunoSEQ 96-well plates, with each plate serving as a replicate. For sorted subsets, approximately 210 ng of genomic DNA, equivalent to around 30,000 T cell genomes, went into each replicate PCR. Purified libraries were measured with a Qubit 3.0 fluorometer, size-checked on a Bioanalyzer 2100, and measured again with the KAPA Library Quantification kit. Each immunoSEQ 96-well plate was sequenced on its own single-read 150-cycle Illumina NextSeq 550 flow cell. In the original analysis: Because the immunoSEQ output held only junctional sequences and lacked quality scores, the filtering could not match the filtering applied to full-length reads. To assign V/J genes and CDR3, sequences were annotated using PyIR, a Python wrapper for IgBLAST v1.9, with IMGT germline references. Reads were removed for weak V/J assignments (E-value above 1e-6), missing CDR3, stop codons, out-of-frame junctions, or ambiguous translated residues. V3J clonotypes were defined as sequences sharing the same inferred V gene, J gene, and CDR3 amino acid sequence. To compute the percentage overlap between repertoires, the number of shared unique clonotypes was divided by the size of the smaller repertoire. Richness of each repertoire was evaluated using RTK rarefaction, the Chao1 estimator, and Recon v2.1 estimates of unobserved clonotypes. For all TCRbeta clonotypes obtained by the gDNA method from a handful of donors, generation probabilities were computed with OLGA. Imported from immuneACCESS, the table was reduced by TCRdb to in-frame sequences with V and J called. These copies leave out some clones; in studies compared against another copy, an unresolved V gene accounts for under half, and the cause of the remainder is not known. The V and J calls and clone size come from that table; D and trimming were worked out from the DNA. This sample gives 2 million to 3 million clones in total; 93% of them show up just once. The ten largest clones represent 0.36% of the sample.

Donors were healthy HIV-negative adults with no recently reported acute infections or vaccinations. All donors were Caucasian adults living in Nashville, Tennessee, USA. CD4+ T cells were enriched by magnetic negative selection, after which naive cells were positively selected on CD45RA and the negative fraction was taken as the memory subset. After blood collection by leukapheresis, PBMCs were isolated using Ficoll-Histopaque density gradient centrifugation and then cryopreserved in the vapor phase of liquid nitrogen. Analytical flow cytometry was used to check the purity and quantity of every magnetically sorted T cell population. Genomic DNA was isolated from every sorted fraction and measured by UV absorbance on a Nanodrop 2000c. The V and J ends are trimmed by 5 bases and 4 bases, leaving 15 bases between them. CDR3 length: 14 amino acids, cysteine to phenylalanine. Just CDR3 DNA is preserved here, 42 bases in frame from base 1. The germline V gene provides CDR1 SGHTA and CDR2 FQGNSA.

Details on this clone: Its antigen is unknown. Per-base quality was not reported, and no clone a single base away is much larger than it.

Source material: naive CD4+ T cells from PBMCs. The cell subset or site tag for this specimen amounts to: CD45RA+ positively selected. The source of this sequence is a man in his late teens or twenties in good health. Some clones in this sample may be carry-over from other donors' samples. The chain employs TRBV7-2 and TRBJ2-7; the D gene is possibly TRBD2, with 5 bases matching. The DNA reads TGTGCCAGCAGCCTTCGGGCAGACTATTACGAGCAGTACTTC. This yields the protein CASSLRADYYEQYF.